Below, one T cell receptor beta chain is given with its context. Its target is not known. Other DNA sequences of this sample code for an identical CDR3. This entry comes from a study of shared clonotypes between healthy human individuals. The authors loaded around 190 ng DNA, approximately 30,000 T cell genomes, into sorted-subset replicate PCRs. Only in-frame clones appear in the TCRdb table, and some are missing; sequencing was by immunoSEQ multiplex PCR. The sample shows about 2.1 million clones, over 85% of them seen only once. In germline, CDR1 is SGDLS, CDR2 YYNGEE. CDR3 size: 15 residues. The junction had 3 bases not matched to a gene; V was cut back by 0 bases and J by 7 bases. General observations from the study: Shared clonotypes across all four donors exceeded non-shared ones in generation probability. Naive subsets generally exceeded memory subsets in estimated richness.

Naive-designated CD8 cells lacked CD45RO, were positively enriched for CCR7, and omitted terminally differentiated effector memory CD45RA+ cells. This receptor was obtained from a man aged 18 to 35 in good health. Some clones in this sample may be carry-over from other donors' samples. The sequencing input was naive CD8+ T cells from PBMCs. This chain links TRBV9 with TRBJ2-1; TRBD1 agrees at 11 bases. In DNA, the CDR3 is TGTGCCAGCAGCGTAGATGGGACAGGGGGAAATGAGCAGTTCTTC. It specifies CASSVDGTGGNEQFF.